The 8 T cell receptor beta chains below come from one sample, sequenced in a study of blood T cells in healthy people across ages. Primed by a sample-barcoded 5' primer and a J-beta primer mix, a second PCR proceeded for 7 to 11 cycles. TCRdb analysed the 5' RACE reads with MiXCR anew, one entry per CDR3 protein. The table shows over a million distinct CDR3 sequences, with 45% occurring only once. The sequenced sample consisted of blood. The receptors derive from a woman between 55 and 75 years old in good health.

The rearrangement uses TRBV6-5 and TRBJ1-5, with a tentative D call TRBD1 (6 bases). Germline V CDR1 and CDR2: MNHEY, SVGAGI. CDR3 length: 15 amino acids. V lost 5 bases, J lost 6 bases, and 17 bases lay in between. Written as DNA, the CDR3 is TGTGCCAGCAGTCCAGAAGGGGGGTTGGGTCAGCCCCAGCATTTT. It encodes CASSPEGGLGQPQHF.

J is TRBJ2-7 and V is TRBV20-1, with a tentative D call TRBD2 (6 bases). The germline V gene encodes CDR1 DFQATT and CDR2 SNEGSKA (reference sequence). The CDR3 length is 15 residues. Trimming removed 0 bases at V and 1 base at J, with 13 bases between. In DNA form, the CDR3 reads TGCAGTGCTAGAGATTTTGGGGGGAAATCCTACGAGCAGTACTTC. It codes for CSARDFGGKSYEQYF.

The chain is built from TRBV5-1 and TRBJ2-1; 7 nucleotides match TRBD2. Germline CDR1 and CDR2: SGHRS and YFSETQ. CDR3 length: 11 amino acids. J was trimmed by 15 bases and V by 2 bases; bases with no gene match: 5. The CDR3 coding sequence is TGCGCCAGCAGCTTAAGGCGGGAGTCGTTCTTC. This sequence encodes CASSLRRESFF.

This clonotype was counted a few times. This sequence joins TRBV3-1 and TRBJ2-6; D ambiguous. The CDR3 extends over 16 amino acids. V was trimmed by 2 bases and J by 1 base, leaving 9 bases between them. Germline values: CDR1 LGHDT, CDR2 YNNKEL (reference sequence). Here the CDR3 DNA reads TGTGCCAGCAGCCAAAGGCCAATTTCTGGGGCCAACGTCCTGACTTTC. It specifies CASSQRPISGANVLTF.

The V call is TRBV6-1, the J call TRBJ1-2; TRBD1 aligns across 10 bases. The CDR3 extends over 15 amino acids. From germline, CDR1 is MNHNS and CDR2 SASEGT. V lost 3 bases to trimming and J lost 6 bases; unmatched junction nucleotides: 7. The CDR3 spells CASSDSGQGKNGYTF. CDR3 DNA sequence: TGTGCCAGCAGTGATTCGGGACAGGGGAAGAATGGCTACACCTTC.

The chain is built from TRBV28 and TRBJ2-5, with a tentative D call TRBD1 (6 bases). The assigned J gene may be wrong: the sequence end matches TRBJ2-7 better. The CDR3 sequence is 13 residues long. Germline CDR1 MDHEN, CDR2 SYDVKM. In DNA form, the CDR3 reads TGTGCCAGCACGACACAGGGAATAGACGAGCAGTACTTC. It encodes CASTTQGIDEQYF.

This clonotype was detected ten times or more. V usage is TRBV29-1 and J usage is TRBJ2-7; 8 nucleotides agree with TRBD1. V was clipped by 4 bases and J by 4 bases; unmatched bases: 3. This CDR3 has 12 residues. Germline V CDR1 and CDR2: SQVTM, ANQGSEA. Here the CDR3 reads CSVGTGPYEQYF. CDR3 nucleotides: TGCAGCGTTGGGACAGGGCCGTACGAGCAGTACTTC.

The J gene is TRBJ2-7, the V gene TRBV5-1, with 13 bases lining up with TRBD2. This CDR3 region has 16 residues. Germline CDR1 SGHRS, CDR2 YFSETQ. V shed 0 bases and J 7 bases; nucleotides not matched to a gene: 7. CDR3 region: CASSLGGLAGVEEQYF. The CDR3 DNA is TGCGCCAGCAGCTTGGGTGGACTAGCGGGAGTTGAAGAGCAGTACTTC.